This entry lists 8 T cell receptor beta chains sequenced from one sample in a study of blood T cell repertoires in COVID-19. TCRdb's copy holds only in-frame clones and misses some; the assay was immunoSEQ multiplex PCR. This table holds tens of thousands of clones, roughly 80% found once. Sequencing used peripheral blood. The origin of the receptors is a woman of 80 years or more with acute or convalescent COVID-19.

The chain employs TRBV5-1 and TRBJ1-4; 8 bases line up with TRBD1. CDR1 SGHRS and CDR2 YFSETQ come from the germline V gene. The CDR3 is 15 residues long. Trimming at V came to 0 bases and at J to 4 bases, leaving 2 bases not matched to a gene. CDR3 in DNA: TGCGCCAGCAGCTTGGTGGGACAGGTTAATGAAAAACTGTTTTTT. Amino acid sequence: CASSLVGQVNEKLFF.

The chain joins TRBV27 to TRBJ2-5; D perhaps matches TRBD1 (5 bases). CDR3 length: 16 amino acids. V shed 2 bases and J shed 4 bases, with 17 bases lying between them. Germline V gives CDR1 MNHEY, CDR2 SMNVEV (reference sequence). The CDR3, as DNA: TGTGCCAGCAGTTTAAGCCGTGGGCAGGGAATAGAGACCCAGTACTTC. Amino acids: CASSLSRGQGIETQYF.

CDR3 nucleotides: TGTGCCAGCAGCTCCTCTAGCGGGACAGGTGAAAAACTGTTTTTT. It is translated as CASSSSSGTGEKLFF. This rearrangement joins TRBV7-9 to TRBJ1-4; 8 nucleotides line up with TRBD1. The CDR3 spans 15 residues. J gave up 7 bases and V 4 bases, and 8 bases lay outside the gene matches. From germline, CDR1 is SEHNR and CDR2 FQNEAQ (reference sequence).

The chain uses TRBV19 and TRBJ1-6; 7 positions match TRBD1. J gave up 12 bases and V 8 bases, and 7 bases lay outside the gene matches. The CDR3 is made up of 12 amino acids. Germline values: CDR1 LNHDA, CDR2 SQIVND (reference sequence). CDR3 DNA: TGTGCCAGTGGAGGACAGGTGGAACCCCTCCACTTT. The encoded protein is CASGGQVEPLHF.

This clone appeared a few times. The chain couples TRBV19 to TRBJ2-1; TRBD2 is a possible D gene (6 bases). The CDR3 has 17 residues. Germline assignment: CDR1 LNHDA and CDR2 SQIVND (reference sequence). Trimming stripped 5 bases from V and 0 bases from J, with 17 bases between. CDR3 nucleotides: TGTGCCAGTAGTCCCTCCCCGTGGGACTCCTCCTACAATGAGCAGTTCTTC. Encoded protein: CASSPSPWDSSYNEQFF.

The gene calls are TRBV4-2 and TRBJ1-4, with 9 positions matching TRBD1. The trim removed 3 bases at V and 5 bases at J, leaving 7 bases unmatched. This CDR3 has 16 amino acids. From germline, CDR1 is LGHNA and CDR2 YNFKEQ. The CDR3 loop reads CASSQGRDRANEKLFF. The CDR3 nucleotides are TGTGCCAGCAGCCAGGGAAGGGACAGGGCCAATGAAAAACTGTTTTTT.

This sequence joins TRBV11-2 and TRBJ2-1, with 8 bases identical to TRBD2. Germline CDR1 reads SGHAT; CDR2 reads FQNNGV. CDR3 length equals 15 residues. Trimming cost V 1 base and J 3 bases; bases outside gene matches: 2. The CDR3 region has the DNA TGTGCCAGCAGCTTAGCCCTAGCGGGCTACAATGAGCAGTTCTTC. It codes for CASSLALAGYNEQFF. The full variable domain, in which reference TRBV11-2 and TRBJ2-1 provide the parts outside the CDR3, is EAGVAQSPRYKIIEKRQSVAFWCNPISGHATLYWYQQILGQGPKLLIQFQNNGVVDDSQLPKDRFSAERLKGVDSTLKIQPAKLEDSAVYLCASSLALAGYNEQFFGPGTRLTVL.

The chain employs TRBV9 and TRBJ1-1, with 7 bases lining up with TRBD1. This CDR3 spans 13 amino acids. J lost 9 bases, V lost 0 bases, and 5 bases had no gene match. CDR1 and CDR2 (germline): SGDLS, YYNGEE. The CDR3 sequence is CASSVGPQGQAFF. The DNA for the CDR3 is TGTGCCAGCAGCGTAGGGCCACAGGGGCAAGCTTTCTTT.